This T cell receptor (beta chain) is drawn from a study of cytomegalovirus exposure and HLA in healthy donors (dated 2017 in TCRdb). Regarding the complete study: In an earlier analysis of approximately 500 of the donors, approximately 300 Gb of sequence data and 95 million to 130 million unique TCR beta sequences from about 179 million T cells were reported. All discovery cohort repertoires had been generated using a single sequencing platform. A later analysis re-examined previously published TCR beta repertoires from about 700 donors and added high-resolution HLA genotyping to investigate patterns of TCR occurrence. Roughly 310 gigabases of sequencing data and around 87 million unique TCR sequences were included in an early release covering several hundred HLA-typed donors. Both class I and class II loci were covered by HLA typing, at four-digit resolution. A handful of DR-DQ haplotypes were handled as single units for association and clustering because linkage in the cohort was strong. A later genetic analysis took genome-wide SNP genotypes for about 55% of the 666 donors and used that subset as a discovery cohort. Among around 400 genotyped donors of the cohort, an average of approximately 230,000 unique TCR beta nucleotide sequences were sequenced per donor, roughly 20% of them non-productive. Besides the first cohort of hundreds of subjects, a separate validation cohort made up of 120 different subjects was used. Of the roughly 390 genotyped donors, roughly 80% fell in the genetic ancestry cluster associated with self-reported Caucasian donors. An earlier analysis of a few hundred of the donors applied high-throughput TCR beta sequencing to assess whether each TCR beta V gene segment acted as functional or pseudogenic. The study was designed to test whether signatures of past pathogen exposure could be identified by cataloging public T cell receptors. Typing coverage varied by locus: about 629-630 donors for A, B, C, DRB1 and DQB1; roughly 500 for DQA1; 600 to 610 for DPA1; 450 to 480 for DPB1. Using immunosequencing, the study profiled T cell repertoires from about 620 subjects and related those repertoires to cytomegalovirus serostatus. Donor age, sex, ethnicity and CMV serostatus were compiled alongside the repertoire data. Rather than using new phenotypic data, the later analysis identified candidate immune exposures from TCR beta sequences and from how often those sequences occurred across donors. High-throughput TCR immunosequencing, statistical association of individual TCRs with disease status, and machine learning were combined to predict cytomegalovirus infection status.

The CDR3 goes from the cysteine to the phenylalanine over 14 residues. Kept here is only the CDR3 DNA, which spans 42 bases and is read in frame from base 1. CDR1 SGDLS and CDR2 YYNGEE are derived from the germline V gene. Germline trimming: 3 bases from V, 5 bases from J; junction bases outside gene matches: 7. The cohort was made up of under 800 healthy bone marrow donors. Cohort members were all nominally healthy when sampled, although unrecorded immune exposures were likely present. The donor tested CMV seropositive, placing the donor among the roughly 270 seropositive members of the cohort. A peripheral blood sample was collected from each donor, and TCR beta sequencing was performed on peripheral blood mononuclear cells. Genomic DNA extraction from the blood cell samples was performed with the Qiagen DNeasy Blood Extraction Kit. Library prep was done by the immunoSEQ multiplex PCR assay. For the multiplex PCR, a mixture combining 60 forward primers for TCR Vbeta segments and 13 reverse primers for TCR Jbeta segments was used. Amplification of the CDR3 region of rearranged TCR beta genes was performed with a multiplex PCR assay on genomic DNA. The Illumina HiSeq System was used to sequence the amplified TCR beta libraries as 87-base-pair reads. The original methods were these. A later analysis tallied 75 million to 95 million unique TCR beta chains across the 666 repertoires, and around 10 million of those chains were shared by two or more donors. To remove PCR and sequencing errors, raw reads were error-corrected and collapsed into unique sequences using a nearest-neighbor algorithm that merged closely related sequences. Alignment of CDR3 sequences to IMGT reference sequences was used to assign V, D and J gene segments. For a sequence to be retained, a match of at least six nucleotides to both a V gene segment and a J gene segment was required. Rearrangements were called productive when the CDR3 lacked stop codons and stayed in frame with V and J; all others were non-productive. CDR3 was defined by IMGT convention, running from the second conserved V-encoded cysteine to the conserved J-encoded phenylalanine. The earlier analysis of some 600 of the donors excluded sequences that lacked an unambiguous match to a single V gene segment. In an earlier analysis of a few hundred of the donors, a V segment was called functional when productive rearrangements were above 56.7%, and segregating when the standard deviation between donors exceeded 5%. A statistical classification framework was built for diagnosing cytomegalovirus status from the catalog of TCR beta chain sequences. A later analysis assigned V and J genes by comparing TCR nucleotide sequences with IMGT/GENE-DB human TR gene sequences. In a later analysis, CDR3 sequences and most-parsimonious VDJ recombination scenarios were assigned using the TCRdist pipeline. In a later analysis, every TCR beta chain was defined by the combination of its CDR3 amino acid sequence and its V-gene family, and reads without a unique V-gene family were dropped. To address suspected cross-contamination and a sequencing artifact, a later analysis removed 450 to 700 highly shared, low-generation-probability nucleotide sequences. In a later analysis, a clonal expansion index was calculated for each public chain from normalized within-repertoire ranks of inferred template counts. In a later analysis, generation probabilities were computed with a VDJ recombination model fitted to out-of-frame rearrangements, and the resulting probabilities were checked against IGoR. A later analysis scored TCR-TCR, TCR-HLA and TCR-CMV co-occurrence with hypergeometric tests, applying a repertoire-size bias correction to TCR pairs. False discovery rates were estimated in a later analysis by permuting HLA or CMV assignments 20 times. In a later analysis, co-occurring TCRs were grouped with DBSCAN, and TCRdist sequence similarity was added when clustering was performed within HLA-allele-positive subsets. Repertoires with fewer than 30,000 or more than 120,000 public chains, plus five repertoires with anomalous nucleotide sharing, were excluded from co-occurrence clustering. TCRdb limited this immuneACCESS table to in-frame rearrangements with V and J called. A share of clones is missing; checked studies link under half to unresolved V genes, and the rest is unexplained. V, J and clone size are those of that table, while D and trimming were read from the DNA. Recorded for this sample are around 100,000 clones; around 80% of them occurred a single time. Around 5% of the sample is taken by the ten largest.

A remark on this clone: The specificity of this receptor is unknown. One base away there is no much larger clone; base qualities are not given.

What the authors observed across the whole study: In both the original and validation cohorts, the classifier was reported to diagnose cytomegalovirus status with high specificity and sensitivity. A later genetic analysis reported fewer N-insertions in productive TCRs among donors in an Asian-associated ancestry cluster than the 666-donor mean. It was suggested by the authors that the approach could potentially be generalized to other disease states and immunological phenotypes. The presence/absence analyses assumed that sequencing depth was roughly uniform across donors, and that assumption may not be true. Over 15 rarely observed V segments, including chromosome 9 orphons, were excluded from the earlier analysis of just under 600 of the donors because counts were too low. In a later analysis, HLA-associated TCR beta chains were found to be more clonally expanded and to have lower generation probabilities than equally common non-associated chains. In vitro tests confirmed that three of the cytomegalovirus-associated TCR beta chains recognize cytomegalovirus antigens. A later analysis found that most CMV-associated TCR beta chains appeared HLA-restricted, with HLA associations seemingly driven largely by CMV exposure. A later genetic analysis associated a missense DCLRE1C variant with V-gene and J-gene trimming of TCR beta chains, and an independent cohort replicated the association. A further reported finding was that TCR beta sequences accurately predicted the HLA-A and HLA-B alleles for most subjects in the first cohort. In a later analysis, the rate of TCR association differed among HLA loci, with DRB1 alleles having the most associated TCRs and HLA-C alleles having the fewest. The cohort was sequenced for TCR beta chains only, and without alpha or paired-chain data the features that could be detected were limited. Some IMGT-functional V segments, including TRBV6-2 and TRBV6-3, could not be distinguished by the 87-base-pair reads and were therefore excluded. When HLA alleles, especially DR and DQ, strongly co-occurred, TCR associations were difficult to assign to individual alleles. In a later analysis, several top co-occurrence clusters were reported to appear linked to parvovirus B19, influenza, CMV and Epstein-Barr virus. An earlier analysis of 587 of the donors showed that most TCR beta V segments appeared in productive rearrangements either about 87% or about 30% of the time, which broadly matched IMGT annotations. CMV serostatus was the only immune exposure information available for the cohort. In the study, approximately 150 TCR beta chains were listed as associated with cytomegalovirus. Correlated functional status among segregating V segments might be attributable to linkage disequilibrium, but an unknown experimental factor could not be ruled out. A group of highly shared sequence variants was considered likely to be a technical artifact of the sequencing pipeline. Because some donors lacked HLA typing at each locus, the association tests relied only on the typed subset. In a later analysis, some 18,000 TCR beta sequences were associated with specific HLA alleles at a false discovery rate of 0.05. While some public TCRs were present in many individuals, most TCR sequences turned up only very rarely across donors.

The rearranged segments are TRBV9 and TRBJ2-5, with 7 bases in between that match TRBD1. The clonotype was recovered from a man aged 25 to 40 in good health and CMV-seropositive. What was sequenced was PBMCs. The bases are TGTGCCAGCAGCGAAAGGACAGGCGCGGAGACCCAGTACTTC. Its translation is CASSERTGAETQYF.